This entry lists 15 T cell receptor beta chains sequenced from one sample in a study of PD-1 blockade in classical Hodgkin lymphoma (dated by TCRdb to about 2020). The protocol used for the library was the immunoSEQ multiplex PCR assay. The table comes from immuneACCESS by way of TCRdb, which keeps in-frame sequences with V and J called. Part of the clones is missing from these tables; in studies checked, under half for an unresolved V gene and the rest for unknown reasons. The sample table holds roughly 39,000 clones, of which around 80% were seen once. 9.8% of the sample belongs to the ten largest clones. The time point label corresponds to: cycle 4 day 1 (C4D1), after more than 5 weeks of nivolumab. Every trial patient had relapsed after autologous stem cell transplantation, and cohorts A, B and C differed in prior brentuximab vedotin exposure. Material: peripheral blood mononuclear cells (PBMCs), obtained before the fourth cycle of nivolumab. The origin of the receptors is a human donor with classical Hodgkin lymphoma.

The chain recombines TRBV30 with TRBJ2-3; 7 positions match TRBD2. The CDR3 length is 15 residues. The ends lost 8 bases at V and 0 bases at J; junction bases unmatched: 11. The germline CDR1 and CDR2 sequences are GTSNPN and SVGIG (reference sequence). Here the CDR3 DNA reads TGTGCCCTCGGGCCCAAAGCGGGGAGCACAGATACGCAGTATTTT. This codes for CALGPKAGSTDTQYF.

The CDR3 sequence is CASSLRGSYYEQYF. CDR3 nucleotide sequence: TGTGCCAGCAGCTTAAGGGGGAGCTACTACGAGCAGTACTTC. The genes are TRBV7-9 and TRBJ2-7, with a tentative D call TRBD1 (6 bases). CDR1 and CDR2 (germline): SEHNR, FQNEAQ (reference sequence). This CDR3 comprises 14 residues. The V end was cut by 2 bases, the J end by 3 bases, with 11 bases between.

In DNA, the CDR3 is TGTGCCAGTAGTGGCCGGGACAGGGGGCAAGAGACCCAGTACTTC. It translates to CASSGRDRGQETQYF. The chain is built from TRBV19 and TRBJ2-5; 11 positions match TRBD1. Germline CDR1 reads LNHDA; CDR2 reads SQIVND (reference sequence). The CDR3 is 15 amino acids. Unmatched junction bases numbered 4, after V lost 5 bases and J lost 2 bases. The entire variable domain, with the rest obtained from reference TRBV19 and TRBJ2-5, is as follows: DGGITQSPKYLFRKEGQNVTLSCEQNLNHDAMYWYRQDPGQGLRLIYYSQIVNDFQKGDIAEGYSVSREKKESFPLTVTSAQKNPTAFYLCASSGRDRGQETQYFGPGTRLLVL.

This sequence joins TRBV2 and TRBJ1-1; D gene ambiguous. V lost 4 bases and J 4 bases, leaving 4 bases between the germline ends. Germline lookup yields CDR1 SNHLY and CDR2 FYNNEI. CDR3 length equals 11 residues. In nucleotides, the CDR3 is TGTGCCAGCAGTGGGCTCACTGAAGCTTTCTTT. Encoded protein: CASSGLTEAFF.

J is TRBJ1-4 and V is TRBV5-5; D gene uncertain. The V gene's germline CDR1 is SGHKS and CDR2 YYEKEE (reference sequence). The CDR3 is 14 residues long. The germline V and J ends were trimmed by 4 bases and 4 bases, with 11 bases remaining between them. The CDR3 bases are TGTGCCAGCAGCCACTCGGACCTTAATGAAAAACTGTTTTTT. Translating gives CASSHSDLNEKLFF. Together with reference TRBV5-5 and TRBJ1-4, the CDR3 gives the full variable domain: DAGVTQSPTHLIKTRGQQVTLRCSPISGHKSVSWYQQVLGQGPQFIFQYYEKEERGRGNFPDRFSARQFPNYSSELNVNALLLGDSALYLCASSHSDLNEKLFFGSGTQLSVL.

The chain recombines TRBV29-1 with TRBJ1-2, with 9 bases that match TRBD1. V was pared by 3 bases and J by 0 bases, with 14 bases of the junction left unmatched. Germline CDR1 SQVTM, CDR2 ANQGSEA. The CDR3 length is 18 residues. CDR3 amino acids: CSVDSPRDRDLTNYGYTF. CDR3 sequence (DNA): TGCAGCGTTGACAGTCCCCGGGACAGGGACCTAACTAACTATGGCTACACCTTC.

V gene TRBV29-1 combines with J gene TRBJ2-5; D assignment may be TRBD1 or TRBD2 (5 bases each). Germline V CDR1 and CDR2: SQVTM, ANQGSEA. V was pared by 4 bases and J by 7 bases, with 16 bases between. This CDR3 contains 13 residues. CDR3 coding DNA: TGCAGCGTTGGGGGCCGGGGCAAAGGGACCCAGTACTTC. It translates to CSVGGRGKGTQYF.

The CDR3 nucleotides read TGTGCCAGCAGCGCGGGACCGTATAATTCACCCCTCCACTTT. Its translation is CASSAGPYNSPLHF. J is TRBJ1-6 and V is TRBV6-1; D is perhaps TRBD1 (5 bases). This CDR3 is 14 amino acids long. Germline loops: CDR1 MNHNS, CDR2 SASEGT. V was trimmed by 6 bases and J by 4 bases, leaving 10 bases between them.

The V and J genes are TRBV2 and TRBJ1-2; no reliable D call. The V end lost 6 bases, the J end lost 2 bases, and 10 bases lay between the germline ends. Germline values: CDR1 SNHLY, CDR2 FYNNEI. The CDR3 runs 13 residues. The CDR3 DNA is TGTGCCAGCAGGACGGGATCCAACTATGGCTACACCTTC. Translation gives CASRTGSNYGYTF.

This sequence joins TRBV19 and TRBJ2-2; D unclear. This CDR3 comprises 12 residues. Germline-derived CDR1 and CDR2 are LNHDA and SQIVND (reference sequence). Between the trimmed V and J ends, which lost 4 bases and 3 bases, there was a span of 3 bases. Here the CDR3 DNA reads TGTGCCAGTAGTAGATACACCGGGGAGCTGTTTTTT. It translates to CASSRYTGELFF.

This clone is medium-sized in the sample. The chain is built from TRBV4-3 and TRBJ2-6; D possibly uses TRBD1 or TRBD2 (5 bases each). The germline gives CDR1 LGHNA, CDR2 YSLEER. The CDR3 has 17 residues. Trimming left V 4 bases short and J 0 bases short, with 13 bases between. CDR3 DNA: TGCGCCAGCAGCCTATGGGACGTTGCCTCTGGGGCCAACGTCCTGACTTTC. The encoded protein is CASSLWDVASGANVLTF.

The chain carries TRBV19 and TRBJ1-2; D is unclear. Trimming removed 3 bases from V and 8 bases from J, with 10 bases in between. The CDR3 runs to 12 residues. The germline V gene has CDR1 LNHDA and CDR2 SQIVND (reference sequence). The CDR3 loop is CASSIEGLGYTF. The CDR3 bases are TGTGCCAGTAGTATTGAAGGGCTGGGCTACACCTTC. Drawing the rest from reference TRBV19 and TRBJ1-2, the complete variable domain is DGGITQSPKYLFRKEGQNVTLSCEQNLNHDAMYWYRQDPGQGLRLIYYSQIVNDFQKGDIAEGYSVSREKKESFPLTVTSAQKNPTAFYLCASSIEGLGYTFGSGTRLTVV.

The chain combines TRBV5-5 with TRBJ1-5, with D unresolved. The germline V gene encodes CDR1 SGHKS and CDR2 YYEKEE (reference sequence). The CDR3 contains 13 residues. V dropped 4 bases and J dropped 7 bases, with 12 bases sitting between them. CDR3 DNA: TGTGCCAGCAGCCCGACAATACGACAGCCCCAGCATTTT. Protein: CASSPTIRQPQHF. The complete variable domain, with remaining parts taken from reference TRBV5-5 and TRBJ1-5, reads DAGVTQSPTHLIKTRGQQVTLRCSPISGHKSVSWYQQVLGQGPQFIFQYYEKEERGRGNFPDRFSARQFPNYSSELNVNALLLGDSALYLCASSPTIRQPQHFGDGTRLSIL.

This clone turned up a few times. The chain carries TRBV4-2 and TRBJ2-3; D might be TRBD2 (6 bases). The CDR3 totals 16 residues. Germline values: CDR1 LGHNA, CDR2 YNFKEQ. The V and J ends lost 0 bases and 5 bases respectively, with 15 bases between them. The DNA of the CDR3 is TGTGCCAGCAGCCAAGAGGGGTCGGGGGTTAAAGATACGCAGTATTTT. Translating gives CASSQEGSGVKDTQYF.

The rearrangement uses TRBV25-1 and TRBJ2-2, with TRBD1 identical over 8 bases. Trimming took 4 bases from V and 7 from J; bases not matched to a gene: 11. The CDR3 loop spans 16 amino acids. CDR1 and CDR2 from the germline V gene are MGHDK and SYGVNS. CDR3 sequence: CASSAWDRQEIGELFF. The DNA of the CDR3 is TGTGCCAGCAGTGCCTGGGACAGGCAAGAGATCGGGGAGCTGTTTTTT.